This T cell receptor beta chain appears in the sequencing data of a study of blood T cells in healthy people across ages. Regarding the study as a whole: Using unsorted PBMCs precluded a conclusive naive versus antigen-experienced comparison.

Of note for this clonotype: What it recognizes is unknown.

A second PCR of roughly 7 to 11 cycles used a sample-barcoded 5' primer and a J-beta primer mix. A single record per CDR3 protein comes from TCRdb applying MiXCR to the 5' RACE reads. The repertoire holds about 760,000 distinct CDR3 sequences, with roughly three fifths as singletons. CDR3 length: 18 amino acids. With 1 base removed from V and 0 bases from J, the gap between germline ends came to 13 bases. The germline gives CDR1 SGHTA, CDR2 FQGNSA. The sample was blood. This TCR came from a man aged 35-49 years in good health. The rearrangement uses TRBV7-2 and TRBJ2-6, with D unclear. CDR3 in amino acids: CASSLGVGRASGANVLTF. The CDR3 bases are TGTGCCAGCAGCTTAGGAGTGGGAAGAGCCTCTGGGGCCAACGTCCTGACTTTC.